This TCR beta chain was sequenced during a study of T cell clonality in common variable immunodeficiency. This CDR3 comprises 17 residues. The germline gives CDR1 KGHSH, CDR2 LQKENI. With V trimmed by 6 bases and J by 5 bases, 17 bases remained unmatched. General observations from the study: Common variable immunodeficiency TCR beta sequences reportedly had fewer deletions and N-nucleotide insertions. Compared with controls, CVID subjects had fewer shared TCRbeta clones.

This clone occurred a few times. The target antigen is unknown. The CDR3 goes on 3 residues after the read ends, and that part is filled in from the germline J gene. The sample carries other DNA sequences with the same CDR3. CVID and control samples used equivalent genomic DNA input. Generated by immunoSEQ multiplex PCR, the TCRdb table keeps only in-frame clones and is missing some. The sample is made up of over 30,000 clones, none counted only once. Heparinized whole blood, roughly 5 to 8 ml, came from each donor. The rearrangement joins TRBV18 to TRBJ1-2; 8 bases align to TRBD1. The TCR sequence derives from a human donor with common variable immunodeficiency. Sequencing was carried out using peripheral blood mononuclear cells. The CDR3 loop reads CASSLGGTGRGAYGYTF. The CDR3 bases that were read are TGTGCCAGCTCGCTTGGGGGGACAGGCCGTGGGGCTTATGGC.